The 16 T cell receptor beta chains given below trace back to one sample, sequenced in a study of blood T cell repertoires in COVID-19. Repertoires were generated with immunoSEQ multiplex PCR, while TCRdb's copy carries only in-frame clones and drops some. The table lists more than 95,000 clones, more than 70% of them singletons, with around 3.3% in the top ten. Input material: peripheral blood. The receptors shown here come from a woman aged 80 or over with COVID-19, enrolled during active disease.

The chain is built from TRBV20-1 and TRBJ2-4; 10 nucleotides line up with TRBD2. V shed 3 bases, J shed 6 bases, and the junction held 5 bases outside the gene matches. CDR3 length: 14 residues. In germline, CDR1 is DFQATT, CDR2 SNEGSKA (reference sequence). The CDR3 DNA sequence: TGCAGTGCTAGTATCTCTAGCGGGGGAAACATTCAGTACTTC. Amino acids: CSASISSGGNIQYF.

This chain connects TRBV20-1 to TRBJ2-1, with a possible D match to TRBD1 (7 bases). The V end lost 3 bases, the J end lost 14 bases, and 14 bases lay between the germline ends. The V gene's germline CDR1 is DFQATT and CDR2 SNEGSKA (reference sequence). CDR3 size: 11 residues. The CDR3 nucleotides are TGCAGTGCTAGGGAGGGGGCTAGCAAGTTCTTC. It is translated as CSAREGASKFF.

The chain couples TRBV4-1 to TRBJ2-7; the D is unclear. Germline V lookup: CDR1 MGHRA, CDR2 YSYEKL. CDR3 length: 17 amino acids. Trimming took 3 bases from V and 5 from J, leaving 23 bases between them. CDR3 in DNA: TGCGCCAGCAGCCACTTCTCGTCTTATTCGGGTTTCCACGAGCAGTACTTC. Translation gives CASSHFSSYSGFHEQYF.

This chain's CDR3 is CASSPYLAGTDTQYF. The CDR3 DNA reads TGTGCCAGCAGTCCTTACTTGGCGGGAACAGATACGCAGTATTTT. The V gene is TRBV27, the J gene TRBJ2-3; maybe TRBD2 (6 bases). Between the trimmed V and J ends, which lost 5 bases and 3 bases, there was a span of 15 bases. The germline V gene encodes CDR1 MNHEY and CDR2 SMNVEV (reference sequence). The CDR3 runs 15 residues.

The V gene is TRBV5-1, the J gene TRBJ2-2; 12 bases match TRBD2. Germline CDR1 reads SGHRS; CDR2 reads YFSETQ. The trim removed 4 bases at V and 7 bases at J, leaving 8 bases unmatched. The CDR3 has 16 residues. The CDR3 bases are TGCGCCAGCAGCGCTAGCGGGAGGGCCGTCGGCGGGGAGCTGTTTTTT. Amino acids: CASSASGRAVGGELFF. Variable domain in full (rest from reference TRBV5-1 and TRBJ2-2): KAGVTQTPRYLIKTRGQQVTLSCSPISGHRSVSWYQQTPGQGLQFLFEYFSETQRNKGNFPGRFSGRQFSNSRSEMNVSTLELGDSALYLCASSASGRAVGGELFFGEGSRLTVL.

The V gene is TRBV19, the J gene TRBJ2-3; D is possibly TRBD1 (6 bases). Germline V CDR1 and CDR2: LNHDA, SQIVND (reference sequence). The CDR3 is 14 amino acids. The germline V and J ends were trimmed by 6 bases and 4 bases, with 14 bases remaining between them. The CDR3 region is CASSRGSGSDTQYF. CDR3 DNA sequence: TGTGCCAGTAGCAGGGGTTCAGGTTCAGATACGCAGTATTTT.

The genes are TRBV7-8 and TRBJ2-1; 16 nucleotides agree with TRBD2. This CDR3 comprises 20 residues. J lost 0 bases, V lost 3 bases, and 8 bases had no gene match. Per the germline V gene, CDR1 is SGHVS and CDR2 is FQNEAQ. The CDR3 protein is CASSFRSGLAGGSSYNEQFF. CDR3 in DNA: TGTGCCAGCAGCTTCAGGTCGGGACTAGCGGGAGGGTCCTCCTACAATGAGCAGTTCTTC.

The chain combines TRBV20-1 with TRBJ1-3, with D possibly TRBD1 on 5 matching bases. The CDR3 consists of 14 residues. The ends were cut back, 3 bases at V and 0 bases at J, with 9 bases in the middle. Germline lookup yields CDR1 DFQATT and CDR2 SNEGSKA (reference sequence). In DNA form, the CDR3 reads TGCAGTGCTAGTCAGGGCGTCTCTGGAAACACCATATATTTT. Translated: CSASQGVSGNTIYF.

The chain uses TRBV7-2 and TRBJ2-7; 8 nucleotides line up with TRBD2. Germline-derived CDR1 and CDR2 are SGHTA and FQGNSA. The ends lost 5 bases at V and 6 bases at J; junction bases unmatched: 9. The CDR3 contains 14 residues. As DNA, the CDR3 is TGTGCCAGCAGCCGGGCCGGCGGGGGGCGCGAGCAGTACTTC. It specifies CASSRAGGGREQYF.

The rearrangement uses TRBV12-3 or TRBV12-4 and TRBJ2-7; 7 bases are shared with TRBD1. Losses at the gene ends were 6 bases for V and 6 bases for J; bases not matched to a gene: 2. This CDR3 comprises 11 residues. For the CDR3, the DNA is TGTGCCAGCAGATCAGGGGGCGAGCAGTACTTC. Its translation: CASRSGGEQYF.

This chain uses TRBV19 with TRBJ1-1; D unclear. From germline, CDR1 is LNHDA and CDR2 SQIVND (reference sequence). Trimming cost V 3 bases and J 1 base, with 6 bases left between them. This CDR3 contains 13 residues. The CDR3 DNA reads TGTGCCAGTAGTATCATAGAGAACACTGAAGCTTTCTTT. This encodes CASSIIENTEAFF.

The chain employs TRBV28 and TRBJ2-5, with D maybe TRBD1 (6 bases). Trimming cost V 6 bases and J 4 bases, with 15 bases left between them. Germline values: CDR1 MDHEN, CDR2 SYDVKM. This CDR3 is built from 14 residues. CDR3 nucleotide sequence: TGTGCCAGCAGAACGTCACAGGGCCGAGAGACCCAGTACTTC. As protein: CASRTSQGRETQYF.

The rearrangement joins TRBV6-6 to TRBJ1-1, with D possibly TRBD1 on 6 matching bases. The V end was cut by 2 bases, the J end by 1 base, with 8 bases between. Germline CDR1 MNHNY, CDR2 SVGAGI (reference sequence). The CDR3 is made up of 14 amino acids. This chain's CDR3 is CASSYLTGNTEAFF. CDR3 nucleotide sequence: TGTGCCAGCAGTTACCTGACAGGGAACACTGAAGCTTTCTTT.

The chain uses TRBV7-3 and TRBJ2-7, with 7 bases fitting TRBD2. The V and J ends lost 9 bases and 3 bases, in that order; junction bases with no gene match: 20. Germline V gene lookup returns CDR1 SGHTA and CDR2 FQGTGA. The CDR3 totals 17 residues. The CDR3 here is CARPASSEWEGLYEQYF. The CDR3 nucleotides read TGTGCCAGACCCGCCTCCTCTGAGTGGGAGGGGCTCTACGAGCAGTACTTC.

The V call is TRBV3-1 (or the pseudogene TRBV3-2), the J call TRBJ1-2, with 10 bases lining up with TRBD1. The germline CDR1 and CDR2 sequences are LGHDT and YNNKEL (reference sequence). V lost 2 bases, J lost 3 bases, and 12 bases stayed unmatched. This CDR3 is built from 18 residues. The CDR3 sequence: CASSQPMRDRGVYYGYTF. DNA of the CDR3: TGTGCCAGCAGCCAACCCATGAGGGACAGGGGCGTTTACTATGGCTACACCTTC.

This clone was counted between two and nine times. V usage is TRBV5-5 and J usage is TRBJ1-5; D possibly corresponds to TRBD1 (5 bases). With 0 bases removed from V and 6 bases from J, the gap between germline ends came to 13 bases. There are 15 residues in the CDR3. In germline, CDR1 is SGHKS, CDR2 YYEKEE (reference sequence). CDR3 region: CASSLERQGTQPQHF. CDR3 in DNA: TGTGCCAGCAGCTTGGAACGGCAGGGAACTCAGCCCCAGCATTTT.